This section outlines one T cell receptor (beta chain) sequence together with its context. The sample originates from a study of immune characterization of retroperitoneal liposarcoma. The CDR3 is 15 residues long. Germline lookup yields CDR1 MNHNS and CDR2 SASEGT. A single record per CDR3 protein comes from TCRdb applying MiXCR to the PCR reads. The sample shows almost 2,500 distinct CDR3 sequences, 49% of them seen only once. The V and J genes are TRBV6-1 and TRBJ1-6, with D tentatively TRBD1 (5 bases). The DNA matches TRBJ2-2 better at its end, which makes the J call doubtful. The sample comprised tumor tissue. This TCR derives from a female donor with retroperitoneal liposarcoma. CDR3 in amino acids: CASSELRQHTGELFF. The CDR3 nucleotides are TGTGCCAGCAGTGAATTGCGACAGCACACCGGGGAGCTGTTTTTT.